Below are 28 T cell receptor beta chains sequenced from a single sample in a study of blood T cell repertoires in COVID-19. Some clones are missing from TCRdb's copy, which holds only in-frame ones; the method was immunoSEQ multiplex PCR. The sample shows 95,000 to 150,000 clones, around 80% of them seen only once. Sequencing used peripheral blood. These receptors came from a man in his sixties with active or convalescent COVID-19.

The rearrangement joins TRBV27 to TRBJ2-7; 7 bases fit TRBD1. The V and J ends lost 5 bases and 3 bases, in that order; junction bases with no gene match: 4. The CDR3 consists of 13 residues. Per germline, CDR1 MNHEY and CDR2 SMNVEV (reference sequence). The CDR3 DNA sequence: TGTGCCAGCAGTCCCTGGGACAGCTACGAGCAGTACTTC. It codes for CASSPWDSYEQYF.

The rearrangement joins TRBV30 to TRBJ1-5, with D hard to call. The germline CDR1 and CDR2 sequences are GTSNPN and SVGIG (reference sequence). This CDR3 region has 15 residues. The V gene lost 0 bases and the J gene lost 2 bases, with 11 bases spanning the gap. CDR3 loop: CAWSVRGGGNQPQHF. The CDR3 DNA is TGTGCCTGGAGTGTACGAGGAGGCGGCAATCAGCCCCAGCATTTT.

V gene TRBV7-9 combines with J gene TRBJ2-7, with TRBD2 as a possible D gene (5 bases). The CDR3 has 16 residues. Between the trimmed V and J ends, which lost 2 bases and 3 bases, there was a span of 17 bases. Per the germline V gene, CDR1 is SEHNR and CDR2 is FQNEAQ (reference sequence). The CDR3 DNA sequence: TGTGCCAGCAGCTTATGGGGTGAGGTGGCGGGCTACGAGCAGTACTTC. This codes for CASSLWGEVAGYEQYF.

V and J are TRBV19 and TRBJ1-5; no clear D gene. CDR1 and CDR2 (germline): LNHDA, SQIVND (reference sequence). Trimming took 3 bases from V and 1 from J, leaving 16 bases between them. The CDR3 sequence is 17 residues long. The CDR3 region is CASSIRVRRGSNQPQHF. The CDR3 region has the DNA TGTGCCAGTAGTATTAGGGTTAGGCGGGGAAGCAATCAGCCCCAGCATTTT. Supplemented by reference TRBV19 and TRBJ1-5, the full variable domain reads DGGITQSPKYLFRKEGQNVTLSCEQNLNHDAMYWYRQDPGQGLRLIYYSQIVNDFQKGDIAEGYSVSREKKESFPLTVTSAQKNPTAFYLCASSIRVRRGSNQPQHFGDGTRLSIL.

This chain uses TRBV28 with TRBJ1-6; D not certain. Germline assignment: CDR1 MDHEN and CDR2 SYDVKM. This CDR3 has 18 amino acids. V was shortened by 6 bases and J by 0 bases, with 18 bases between the two germline ends. CDR3 nucleotide sequence: TGTGCCAGCAGAACCGGAGGGTTTACTAGCTCCTATAATTCACCCCTCCACTTT. It is translated as CASRTGGFTSSYNSPLHF.

The rearrangement uses TRBV18 and TRBJ2-5, with a weak D call TRBD2 (6 bases). The CDR3 runs 13 residues. The V end was cut by 2 bases, the J end by 9 bases, with 13 bases between. CDR1 is KGHSH and CDR2 is LQKENI in the germline V gene. CDR3 residues: CASSPDGGRAQYF. As DNA, the CDR3 is TGTGCCAGCTCACCAGACGGGGGACGGGCCCAGTACTTC. Full variable domain (remainder filled in from reference TRBV18 and TRBJ2-5): NAGVMQNPRHLVRRRGQEARLRCSPMKGHSHVYWYRQLPEEGLKFMVYLQKENIIDESGMPKERFSAEFPKEGPSILRIQQVVRGDSAAYFCASSPDGGRAQYFGPGTRLLVL.

V usage is TRBV6-4 and J usage is TRBJ1-5, with 10 bases matching TRBD1. The V gene's germline CDR1 is MRHNA and CDR2 SNTAGT. CDR3 length: 16 amino acids. The trim removed 4 bases at V and 4 bases at J, leaving 7 bases unmatched. The CDR3 here is CASSGPGQGKNQPQHF. The CDR3 DNA follows: TGTGCCAGCAGTGGGCCGGGACAGGGGAAGAATCAGCCCCAGCATTTT.

The V gene is TRBV5-4, the J gene TRBJ2-5; 9 bases are a match to TRBD1. This CDR3 spans 13 amino acids. Trimming took 10 bases from V and 7 from J; bases not matched to a gene: 11. Germline assignment: CDR1 SGHNT and CDR2 YYREEE (reference sequence). The CDR3 region has the DNA TGTGCCGCGGGACAGGGTATGAAAGGGACCCAGTACTTC. Amino acids: CAAGQGMKGTQYF.

V is TRBV28 and J is TRBJ1-6; 7 bases are shared with TRBD1. This CDR3 contains 15 residues. With 5 bases clipped from V and 7 bases from J, the junction kept 8 bases outside the gene matches. The germline CDR1 and CDR2 sequences are MDHEN and SYDVKM. CDR3 coding DNA: TGTGCCAGCAGTCCCATCGGGACAGTAAATTCACCCCTCCACTTT. This sequence encodes CASSPIGTVNSPLHF.

This clone has just a few counts. The V call is TRBV19, the J call TRBJ2-7; tentatively, D is TRBD1 (6 bases). The germline gives CDR1 LNHDA, CDR2 SQIVND (reference sequence). There are 13 residues in the CDR3. The ends were cut back, 8 bases at V and 3 bases at J, with 14 bases in the middle. CDR3 DNA sequence: TGTGCCAGTGCGAGGACAGCTGACTACGAGCAGTACTTC. It encodes CASARTADYEQYF. The variable domain in full, completed from reference TRBV19 and TRBJ2-7, reads DGGITQSPKYLFRKEGQNVTLSCEQNLNHDAMYWYRQDPGQGLRLIYYSQIVNDFQKGDIAEGYSVSREKKESFPLTVTSAQKNPTAFYLCASARTADYEQYFGPGTRLTVT.

This clone has more than one count but fewer than ten. The chain has TRBV27 and TRBJ1-1, with 7 bases fitting TRBD1. Germline CDR1 and CDR2: MNHEY and SMNVEV (reference sequence). J gave up 1 base and V 6 bases, and 5 bases lay outside the gene matches. The CDR3 runs 14 residues. In DNA form, the CDR3 reads TGTGCCAGCAGCTTTAGGACAGGGAACACTGAAGCTTTCTTT. Its protein is CASSFRTGNTEAFF.

The chain employs TRBV7-3 and TRBJ2-1; maybe TRBD1 (5 bases). Germline V gene sequence: CDR1 SGHTA, CDR2 FQGTGA. Trimming shortened V by 5 bases and J by 7 bases, and 18 bases separated the two germline ends. The CDR3 covers 15 residues. CDR3 loop: CASSPVRGPTNEQFF. The CDR3 nucleotides read TGTGCCAGCAGCCCAGTTAGGGGCCCGACTAATGAGCAGTTCTTC.

The chain carries TRBV5-1 and TRBJ2-5; 7 nucleotides agree with TRBD1. From germline, CDR1 is SGHRS and CDR2 YFSETQ. Trimming took 0 bases from V and 7 from J; bases not matched to a gene: 6. The CDR3 contains 14 residues. This CDR3 is CASSLGGGAGTQYF. The DNA of the CDR3 is TGCGCCAGCAGCTTGGGAGGGGGCGCGGGGACCCAGTACTTC.

The V gene is TRBV5-4, the J gene TRBJ2-2; possible D gene TRBD1, 7 bases. The CDR3 covers 15 residues. V was pared by 0 bases and J by 3 bases, with 9 bases between. Per the germline V gene, CDR1 is SGHNT and CDR2 is YYREEE (reference sequence). The CDR3 sequence: CASSLGRGDTGELFF. CDR3 DNA: TGTGCCAGCAGCTTGGGCAGGGGGGACACCGGGGAGCTGTTTTTT.

The chain joins TRBV9 to TRBJ1-2; tentative D call: TRBD1 (5 bases). The V end lost 2 bases, the J end lost 4 bases, and 15 bases lay between the germline ends. The germline V gene encodes CDR1 SGDLS and CDR2 YYNGEE. The CDR3 runs 15 residues. The CDR3 loop reads CASSVSAGGGYGYTF. CDR3 DNA: TGTGCCAGCAGCGTTTCTGCCGGGGGTGGCTATGGCTACACCTTC.

The chain couples TRBV6-6 to TRBJ2-7; D is ambiguous. The CDR3 spans 12 residues. The germline gives CDR1 MNHNY, CDR2 SVGAGI (reference sequence). The V gene lost 2 bases and the J gene lost 4 bases, with 6 bases spanning the gap. This chain's CDR3 is CASSYPLYEQYF. The CDR3 DNA follows: TGTGCCAGCAGTTACCCGTTATACGAGCAGTACTTC.

The chain couples TRBV27 to TRBJ1-1, with a weak D call TRBD1 (6 bases). Trimming cost V 5 bases and J 7 bases, with 17 bases left between them. CDR3 length: 14 residues. The V gene's germline CDR1 is MNHEY and CDR2 SMNVEV (reference sequence). Here the CDR3 DNA reads TGTGCCAGCAGTGCCTCTCAGGGGAAGAGTGAAGCTTTCTTT. Translating it yields CASSASQGKSEAFF.

In nucleotides, the CDR3 is TGTGCCACCAGCATGGGGAGCGGAAATAGCAATCAGCCCCAGCATTTT. Translated, it gives CATSMGSGNSNQPQHF. The gene calls are TRBV15 and TRBJ1-5; no clear D. This CDR3 contains 16 residues. Trimming took off 4 bases at V and 0 bases at J, with 13 bases between the two ends. Germline V gene lookup returns CDR1 LNHNV and CDR2 YYDKDF (reference sequence).

This clone was seen a single time. The V and J genes are TRBV10-3 and TRBJ2-5, with 8 bases identical to TRBD1. This CDR3 spans 15 amino acids. Germline CDR1 is ENHRY and CDR2 is SYGVKD. The trim removed 2 bases at V and 1 base at J, leaving 3 bases unmatched. For the CDR3, the DNA is TGTGCCATCAGTGAGGGGGGGACAGGCCAAGAGACCCAGTACTTC. Residues: CAISEGGTGQETQYF.

The chain combines TRBV28 with TRBJ2-3, with TRBD2 matching over 11 bases. V shed 5 bases, J shed 2 bases, and the junction held 6 bases outside the gene matches. In germline, CDR1 is MDHEN, CDR2 SYDVKM. The CDR3 extends over 16 amino acids. The CDR3 DNA reads TGTGCCAGCAGTCTGACGACTAGCGGGACCACAGATACGCAGTATTTT. Translating it yields CASSLTTSGTTDTQYF.

The chain's CDR3 is CASSLRQGRNTEAFF. In nucleotides, the CDR3 is TGTGCCAGCAGTCTCCGACAGGGAAGAAACACTGAAGCTTTCTTT. V gene TRBV27 combines with J gene TRBJ1-1; 7 bases line up with TRBD1. J lost 2 bases, V lost 5 bases, and 8 bases had no gene match. The CDR3 totals 15 residues. Germline V CDR1 and CDR2: MNHEY, SMNVEV (reference sequence).

The rearrangement uses TRBV11-3 and TRBJ2-2; perhaps TRBD1 as D (6 bases). CDR1 and CDR2 (germline): SGHNT, YENEEA. Trimming pared 1 base from V and 2 bases from J, leaving 8 bases between. The CDR3 has 15 residues. The CDR3 sequence is CASSLAGGNTGELFF. CDR3 coding DNA: TGTGCCAGCAGCTTAGCTGGGGGCAACACCGGGGAGCTGTTTTTT. The full variable domain, rest sourced from reference TRBV11-3 and TRBJ2-2, is EAGVVQSPRYKIIEKKQPVAFWCNPISGHNTLYWYLQNLGQGPELLIRYENEEAVDDSQLPKDRFSAERLKGVDSTLKIQPAELGDSAVYLCASSLAGGNTGELFFGEGSRLTVL.

The genes are TRBV28 and TRBJ2-7; D is uncertain. In germline, CDR1 is MDHEN, CDR2 SYDVKM. This CDR3 is built from 11 residues. Trimming removed 2 bases from V and 6 bases from J, with 5 bases in between. The CDR3 loop is CASSLGPEQYF. The CDR3 region has the DNA TGTGCCAGCAGTTTAGGGCCCGAGCAGTACTTC.

The chain is built from TRBV3-1 (or the pseudogene TRBV3-2) and TRBJ2-7; possibly TRBD2 for D (6 bases). V was trimmed by 0 bases and J by 1 base, leaving 16 bases between them. From germline, CDR1 is LGHDT and CDR2 YNNKEL (reference sequence). The CDR3 spans 17 residues. This CDR3 is CASSQEFGGLPSYEQYF. The CDR3 DNA is TGTGCCAGCAGCCAAGAATTCGGCGGACTACCTTCCTACGAGCAGTACTTC.

This clone appeared a few times. The chain links TRBV4-2 to TRBJ1-5; no firm D call. The germline V gene encodes CDR1 LGHNA and CDR2 YNFKEQ. The CDR3 has 16 residues. Trimming cost V 4 bases and J 1 base, with 14 bases left between them. The CDR3 is CASSPSDPGSNQPQHF. The CDR3 coding sequence is TGTGCCAGCAGCCCTTCGGATCCGGGGAGCAATCAGCCCCAGCATTTT.

This clone showed up just a few times. The chain combines TRBV5-1 with TRBJ1-2, with 11 nucleotides matching TRBD1. The CDR3 extends over 18 amino acids. CDR1 is SGHRS and CDR2 is YFSETQ in the germline V gene. J lost 5 bases, V lost 0 bases, and 12 bases had no gene match. Here the CDR3 DNA reads TGCGCCAGCAGCTTGGGACACGGACAGGGGGCCCGTTTTTATGGCTACACCTTC. Residues: CASSLGHGQGARFYGYTF.

This chain joins TRBV12-3 or TRBV12-4 and TRBJ2-7; maybe TRBD1 (6 bases). V dropped 7 bases and J dropped 5 bases, with 15 bases sitting between them. The CDR3 runs 13 residues. This CDR3 is CASNTMGAHEQYF. CDR3 bases: TGTGCCAGCAATACGATGGGGGCCCACGAGCAGTACTTC.

The DNA for the CDR3 is TGTGCCAGCAGTCTGGACAGTAGGACCTACAATGAGCAGTTCTTC. Translated, it gives CASSLDSRTYNEQFF. The genes are TRBV28 and TRBJ2-1, with D possibly being TRBD1 (6 bases). The CDR3 length is 15 residues. V was pared by 5 bases and J by 2 bases, with 13 bases between. Germline V gene data show CDR1 as MDHEN and CDR2 as SYDVKM.